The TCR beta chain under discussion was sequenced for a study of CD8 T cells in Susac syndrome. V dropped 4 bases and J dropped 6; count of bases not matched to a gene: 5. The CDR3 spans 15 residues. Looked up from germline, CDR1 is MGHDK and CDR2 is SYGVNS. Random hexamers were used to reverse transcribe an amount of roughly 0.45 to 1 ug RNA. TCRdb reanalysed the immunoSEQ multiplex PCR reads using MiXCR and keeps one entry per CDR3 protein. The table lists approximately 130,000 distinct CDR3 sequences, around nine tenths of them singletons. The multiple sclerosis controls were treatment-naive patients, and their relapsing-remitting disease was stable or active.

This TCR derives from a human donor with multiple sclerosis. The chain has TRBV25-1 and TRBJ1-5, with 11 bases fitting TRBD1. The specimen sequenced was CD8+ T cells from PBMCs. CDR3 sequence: CASSGTGGGRQPQHF. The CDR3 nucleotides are TGTGCCAGCAGTGGGACAGGGGGCGGACGTCAGCCCCAGCATTTT. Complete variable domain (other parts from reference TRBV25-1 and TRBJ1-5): EADIYQTPRYLVIGTGKKITLECSQTMGHDKMYWYQQDPGMELHLIHYSYGVNSTEKGDLSSESTVSRIRTEHFPLTLESARPSHTSQYLCASSGTGGGRQPQHFGDGTRLSIL.